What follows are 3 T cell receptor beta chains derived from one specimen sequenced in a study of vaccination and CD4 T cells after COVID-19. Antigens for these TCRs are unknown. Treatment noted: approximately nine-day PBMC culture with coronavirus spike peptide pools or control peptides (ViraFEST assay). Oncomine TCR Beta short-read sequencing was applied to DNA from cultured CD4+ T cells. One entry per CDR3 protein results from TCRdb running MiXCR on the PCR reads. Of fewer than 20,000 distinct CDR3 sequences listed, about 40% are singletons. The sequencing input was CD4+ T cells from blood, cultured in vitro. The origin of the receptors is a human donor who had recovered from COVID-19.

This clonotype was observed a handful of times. In nucleotides, the CDR3 is TGTGCCATCAGTGGACAAAGTCGGGAGACCCAGTACTTC. The encoded protein is CAISGQSRETQYF. This chain uses TRBV10-3 with TRBJ2-5; D unresolved. Trimming removed 4 bases at V and 5 bases at J, with 11 bases between. The germline CDR1 and CDR2 sequences are ENHRY and SYGVKD. The CDR3 runs 13 residues.

CDR3 sequence: CASSPTGRYGYTF. CDR3 coding DNA: TGTGCCAGCTCGCCGACAGGGCGTTATGGCTACACCTTC. The chain is built from TRBV27 and TRBJ1-2, with 7 bases matching TRBD1. V shed 8 bases, J shed 5 bases, and the junction held 8 bases outside the gene matches. The CDR3 has 13 amino acids. Germline V gene lookup returns CDR1 MNHEY and CDR2 SMNVEV (reference sequence).

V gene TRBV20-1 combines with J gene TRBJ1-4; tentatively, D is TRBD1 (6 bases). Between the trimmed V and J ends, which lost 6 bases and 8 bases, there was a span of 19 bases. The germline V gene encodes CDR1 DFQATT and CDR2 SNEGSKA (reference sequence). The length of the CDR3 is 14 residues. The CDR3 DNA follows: TGCAGTGCGCTACACAGGGCCGGTAGGGAAAAACTGTTTTTT. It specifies CSALHRAGREKLFF.